The 5 T cell receptor beta chains given below trace back to one sample, sequenced in a study of T cells after yellow fever vaccination. In TCRdb, the 5' RACE reads were re-called with MiXCR into one record per CDR3 protein. Among some 390,000 distinct CDR3 sequences, around 20% were seen once, and the ten largest hold roughly a sixth. Sequenced here: PBMCs, sampled before the yellow fever booster vaccination. Receptors originate from a man younger than 35 who received the YFV17D yellow fever vaccine.

This sequence joins TRBV7-6 and TRBJ2-3; 8 bases map to TRBD1. V dropped 4 bases and J dropped 5; count of bases not matched to a gene: 11. Germline loops: CDR1 SGHVS, CDR2 FNYEAQ. This CDR3 is 16 amino acids long. The CDR3, as DNA: TGTGCCAGCAGCTCGTCTTGGACAGGGCTTGGAGATACGCAGTATTTT. This translates into CASSSSWTGLGDTQYF. Full variable domain (remainder filled in from reference TRBV7-6 and TRBJ2-3): GAGVSQSPRYKVTKRGQDVALRCDPISGHVSLYWYRQALGQGPEFLTYFNYEAQQDKSGLPNDRFSAERPEGSISTLTIQRTEQRDSAMYRCASSSSWTGLGDTQYFGPGTRLTVL.

This clonotype was detected a few times. This chain joins TRBV5-4 and TRBJ2-3, with D hard to call. The CDR3 consists of 16 residues. Germline V gene lookup returns CDR1 SGHNT and CDR2 YYREEE (reference sequence). V lost 5 bases to trimming and J lost 2 bases, with 18 bases between them. The CDR3 DNA reads as TGTGCCAGCAGACAGTCAGCAGTAGACCTCACAGATACGCAGTATTTT. Translating gives CASRQSAVDLTDTQYF.

J is TRBJ2-1 and V is TRBV6-2 or TRBV6-3; D may match TRBD1 or TRBD2 (6 bases each). Germline V lookup: CDR1 MNHEY, CDR2 SVGEGT. Trimming cost V 1 base and J 1 base, with 20 bases left between them. The CDR3 runs to 19 residues. CDR3 sequence reads: CASSYLEQEGVYSYNEQFF. DNA of the CDR3: TGTGCCAGCAGTTACTTAGAACAGGAGGGGGTGTATTCCTACAATGAGCAGTTCTTC.

The chain joins TRBV4-2 to TRBJ2-5; D ambiguous. Germline values: CDR1 LGHNA, CDR2 YNFKEQ. CDR3 length: 16 residues. V was clipped by 2 bases and J by 5 bases, with 18 bases between them. CDR3 sequence (DNA): TGTGCCAGCAGCCAAATTTGGAATCAGCAAATGGAGACCCAGTACTTC. This encodes CASSQIWNQQMETQYF.

This clonotype has a handful of counts. This chain joins TRBV18 and TRBJ2-3; the match to TRBD2 covers 8 bases. This CDR3 contains 15 residues. Germline assignment: CDR1 KGHSH and CDR2 LQKENI. With 3 bases clipped from V and 5 bases from J, the junction kept 7 bases outside the gene matches. CDR3 sequence (DNA): TGTGCCAGCTCACCGATGGCGGGGGGTCAAGATACGCAGTATTTT. It codes for CASSPMAGGQDTQYF.